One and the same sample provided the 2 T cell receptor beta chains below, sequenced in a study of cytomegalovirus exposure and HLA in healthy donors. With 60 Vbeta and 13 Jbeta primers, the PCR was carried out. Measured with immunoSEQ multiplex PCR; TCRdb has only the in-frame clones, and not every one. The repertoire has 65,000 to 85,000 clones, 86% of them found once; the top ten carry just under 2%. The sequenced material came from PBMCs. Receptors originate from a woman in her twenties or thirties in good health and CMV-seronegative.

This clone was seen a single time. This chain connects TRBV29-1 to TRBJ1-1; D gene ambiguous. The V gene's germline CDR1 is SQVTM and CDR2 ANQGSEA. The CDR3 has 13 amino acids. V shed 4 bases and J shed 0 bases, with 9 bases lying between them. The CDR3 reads CSVGQVLNTEAFF. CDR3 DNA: TGCAGCGTTGGCCAGGTATTGAACACTGAAGCTTTCTTT.

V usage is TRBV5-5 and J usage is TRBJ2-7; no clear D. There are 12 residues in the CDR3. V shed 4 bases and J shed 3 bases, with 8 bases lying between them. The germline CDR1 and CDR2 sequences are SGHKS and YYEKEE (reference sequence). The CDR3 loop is CASSPEDYEQYF. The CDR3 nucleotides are TGTGCCAGCAGCCCCGAGGACTACGAGCAGTACTTC. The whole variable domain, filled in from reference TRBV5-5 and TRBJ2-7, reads DAGVTQSPTHLIKTRGQQVTLRCSPISGHKSVSWYQQVLGQGPQFIFQYYEKEERGRGNFPDRFSARQFPNYSSELNVNALLLGDSALYLCASSPEDYEQYFGPGTRLTVT.